The rows below give T cell receptor beta chains drawn from one sample of a study of shared clonotypes between healthy human individuals. Profiling relied on immunoSEQ multiplex PCR, and the TCRdb table lists in-frame clones only, not all of them. The table has 1.5 million to 2.5 million clones, about 95% seen once. Sequencing was done on a sample of naive CD8+ T cells sorted from blood. Receptor source: a man between 18 and 29 years old in good health. CDR3s include the opening cysteine and the closing phenylalanine or tryptophan. The D gene is left open where the match is weak. Expanded clones are given a class, and other clones once, few, many or no size at all.

j_gene: TRBJ2-7
v_gene: TRBV5-8
d_gene: TRBD1
len: 15
abundance: NA
CDR3aa: CASSAGQGAFYEQYF
CDR3nt: TGTGCCAGCAGCGCGGGACAGGGGGCCTTCTACGAGCAGTACTTC

j_gene: TRBJ2-7
v_gene: TRBV27
d_gene: TRBD1
len: 14
abundance: NA
CDR3aa: CASSLGTGVYEQYF
CDR3nt: TGTGCCAGCAGTTTAGGGACAGGGGTCTACGAGCAGTACTTC

j_gene: TRBJ1-2
v_gene: TRBV6-5
d_gene: NA
len: 13
abundance: NA
CDR3aa: CASSYLGGYGYTF
CDR3nt: TGTGCCAGCAGTTACCTCGGGGGATATGGCTACACCTTC

j_gene: TRBJ1-2
v_gene: TRBV29-1
d_gene: NA
len: 18
abundance: once
CDR3aa: CSVYGTGDSAYLYYGYTF
CDR3nt: TGCAGCGTTTATGGGACCGGAGACAGCGCCTATCTATACTATGGCTACACCTTC

j_gene: TRBJ2-3
v_gene: TRBV9
d_gene: TRBD2
len: 16
abundance: NA
CDR3aa: CASSVEVSGRADTQYF
CDR3nt: TGTGCCAGCAGCGTAGAAGTTAGCGGGAGGGCCGACACGCAGTATTTT

j_gene: TRBJ1-2
v_gene: TRBV5-6
d_gene: TRBD1
len: 11
abundance: NA
CDR3aa: CASAGGDGYTF
CDR3nt: TGTGCCAGCGCAGGGGGTGATGGCTACACCTTC

j_gene: TRBJ2-2
v_gene: TRBV4-2
d_gene: NA
len: 16
abundance: NA
CDR3aa: CASSQDPETNTGELFF
CDR3nt: TGTGCCAGCAGCCAAGATCCAGAAACCAACACCGGGGAGCTGTTTTTT

j_gene: TRBJ2-7
v_gene: TRBV4-3
d_gene: TRBD1
len: 17
abundance: once
CDR3aa: CASSQAVGTEISYEQYF
CDR3nt: TGCGCCAGCAGCCAAGCGGTTGGGACAGAAATCTCCTACGAGCAGTACTTC

j_gene: TRBJ1-1
v_gene: TRBV28
d_gene: NA
len: 17
abundance: NA
CDR3aa: CASSFLGHPLENTEAFF
CDR3nt: TGTGCCAGCAGTTTTTTGGGGCACCCACTTGAGAACACTGAAGCTTTCTTT

j_gene: TRBJ2-1
v_gene: TRBV4-1
d_gene: TRBD2
len: 19
abundance: NA
CDR3aa: CASSQHGTSGGSSYNEQFF
CDR3nt: TGCGCCAGCAGCCAACACGGGACTAGCGGGGGCAGCTCCTACAATGAGCAGTTCTTC

j_gene: TRBJ2-7
v_gene: TRBV9
d_gene: NA
len: 16
abundance: NA
CDR3aa: CASSGLGTMAPYEQYF
CDR3nt: TGTGCCAGCAGCGGACTGGGGACGATGGCTCCCTACGAGCAGTACTTC

j_gene: TRBJ2-7
v_gene: TRBV7-9
d_gene: NA
len: 13
abundance: NA
CDR3aa: CASSLGQLDEQYF
CDR3nt: TGTGCCAGCAGCTTAGGTCAGTTGGACGAGCAGTACTTC

j_gene: TRBJ1-1
v_gene: TRBV29-1
d_gene: NA
len: 15
abundance: once
CDR3aa: CSVRAEGQWNTEAFF
CDR3nt: TGCAGCGTCCGAGCGGAGGGACAATGGAACACTGAAGCTTTCTTT

j_gene: TRBJ2-7
v_gene: TRBV2
d_gene: TRBD2
len: 15
abundance: NA
CDR3aa: CASSDHGLDSYEQYF
CDR3nt: TGTGCCAGCAGTGACCACGGACTAGATTCCTACGAGCAGTACTTC

j_gene: TRBJ1-4
v_gene: TRBV9
d_gene: NA
len: 15
abundance: NA
CDR3aa: CASSVARGTNEKLFF
CDR3nt: TGTGCCAGCAGCGTAGCCAGGGGAACTAATGAAAAACTGTTTTTT

j_gene: TRBJ2-7
v_gene: TRBV4-1
d_gene: NA
len: 14
abundance: NA
CDR3aa: CASSHPTGLHEQYF
CDR3nt: TGCGCCAGCAGCCACCCCACAGGGCTCCACGAGCAGTACTTC

j_gene: TRBJ1-1
v_gene: TRBV4-2
d_gene: TRBD1
len: 15
abundance: once
CDR3aa: CASSQDATGGTEAFF
CDR3nt: TGTGCCAGCAGCCAAGACGCAACAGGGGGCACTGAAGCTTTCTTT

j_gene: TRBJ2-7
v_gene: TRBV27
d_gene: TRBD2
len: 17
abundance: NA
CDR3aa: CASSYGLAGGFYYEQYF
CDR3nt: TGTGCCAGCAGTTATGGTCTAGCGGGGGGGTTTTACTACGAGCAGTACTTC

j_gene: TRBJ2-3
v_gene: TRBV28
d_gene: NA
len: 15
abundance: NA
CDR3aa: CASGLFREDSDTQYF
CDR3nt: TGTGCCAGCGGGTTATTCCGGGAAGATTCAGATACGCAGTATTTT

j_gene: TRBJ1-1
v_gene: TRBV5-6
d_gene: NA
len: 13
abundance: NA
CDR3aa: CASSWPMNTEAFF
CDR3nt: TGTGCCAGCAGCTGGCCCATGAACACTGAAGCTTTCTTT

j_gene: TRBJ2-1
v_gene: TRBV9
d_gene: NA
len: 17
abundance: NA
CDR3aa: CASSGRLERESHNEQFF
CDR3nt: TGTGCCAGCAGCGGGCGACTGGAACGGGAGTCCCACAATGAGCAGTTCTTC

j_gene: TRBJ1-6
v_gene: TRBV6-5
d_gene: NA
len: 15
abundance: once
CDR3aa: CASSYGQGSNSPLHF
CDR3nt: TGTGCCAGCAGTTACGGGCAGGGCTCGAATTCACCCCTCCACTTT